The rows below give T cell receptor beta chains drawn from one sample of a study of shared clonotypes between healthy human individuals. Produced via immunoSEQ multiplex PCR; TCRdb's table is partial and in-frame only. This table has 450,000 to 500,000 clones, approximately 84% appearing once. The sample comprised PBMCs. These receptors were taken from a woman aged 35 to 49 in good health. Some clones in this sample may be carry-over from other donors' samples. CDR3s leave out the opening cysteine and the closing phenylalanine or tryptophan. Only part of the rows carry a size: once, few, many, or a class if the clone is expanded.

TRBV6-1,TRBJ2-7,NA,ASSDARGYEQY
TRBV5-1,TRBJ2-7,few,ASRLDMREQY
TRBV6-5,TRBJ1-2,NA,ASRTDSNYGYT
TRBV15,TRBJ2-7,NA,ATSGRTVNEQY
TRBV5-6,TRBJ2-1,NA,ASSLGLAGYNEQF
TRBV5-1,TRBJ2-1,NA,ASSFLAMSYNEQF
TRBV18,TRBJ1-4,NA,ASSPGPITATNEKLF
TRBV5-6,TRBJ2-3,NA,ASTPSGADTQY
TRBV6-6,TRBJ1-1,NA,ASNPLPDSLKEAF
TRBV4-3,TRBJ2-7,NA,ASSQDPNPRSSGQSSYEQY
TRBV29-1,TRBJ2-3,NA,SLGGVSTDTQY
TRBV28,TRBJ2-7,NA,ASRGGTGTYEQY
TRBV5-1,TRBJ2-1,NA,ASRGEGLEQF
TRBV6-6,TRBJ2-3,NA,ASGTSGRGGTDTQY
TRBV30,TRBJ1-1,NA,AWRETLTGPLDTEAF
TRBV5-1,TRBJ1-1,NA,ASSYTAGYSTEAF
TRBV7-3,TRBJ2-5,NA,ASSLKAGVGETQY
TRBV29-1,TRBJ2-3,NA,SVVPIQRSTDTQY
TRBV28,TRBJ1-2,once,ASRGMLDPYGYT
TRBV15,TRBJ2-1,once,ATSRDLAGGYNEQF
TRBV5-1,TRBJ2-2,NA,ASRDTSNTGELF
TRBV28,TRBJ1-5,few,ATEGQPPQH
TRBV20-1,TRBJ2-3,NA,SASITDTQY
TRBV10-3,TRBJ1-1,NA,AISVTGTDTEAF
TRBV28,TRBJ1-5,NA,ASSPHIPIRKTGKSDQPQH
TRBV7-3,TRBJ2-5,NA,ASSLNGGRETQY
TRBV30,TRBJ1-1,NA,AWSWGAVNTEAF
TRBV9,TRBJ2-2,NA,ASSVVGGNTGELF
TRBV7-8,TRBJ2-1,NA,ASSPIRGGGGEQF
TRBV6-4,TRBJ1-2,many,ASSPTGFSNYGYT
TRBV28,TRBJ2-6,NA,ASSPHIRTALGGANVLT
TRBV29-1,TRBJ1-1,once,SVDPGGPWTEAF
TRBV10-2,TRBJ2-7,NA,ASVGDRSYEQY
TRBV28,TRBJ2-4,NA,ASSSSFAKNIQY
TRBV11-2,TRBJ1-1,few,ASSLGQVNTEAF
TRBV28,TRBJ2-2,NA,ASSLWANTGELF
TRBV27,TRBJ1-1,NA,ASSYLEGPEAF
TRBV4-1,TRBJ1-2,once,ASSQPRGGSAYGYT
TRBV4-2,TRBJ2-4,NA,ASSQVTSGRRGAKNIQY
TRBV18,TRBJ1-2,NA,ASSPGQNYGYT
TRBV9,TRBJ2-7,NA,ASSASGGSYEQY
TRBV27,TRBJ1-5,NA,ASRDRGRRNQPQH
TRBV5-1,TRBJ2-5,NA,ASSLAPRAAQETQY
TRBV29-1,TRBJ1-1,NA,SVEDSRNTEAF
TRBV12-2,TRBJ1-5,few,ASRLGTGTHQPQH
TRBV30,TRBJ1-5,few,AWRAGTGDSNQPQH
TRBV10-3,TRBJ2-7,NA,AATGGQPPYEQY
TRBV5-1,TRBJ1-3,NA,ASSLAGGSGNTIY
TRBV7-9,TRBJ2-2,NA,ASISGANTGELF
TRBV28,TRBJ1-1,NA,ASSPSGQGNTEAF
TRBV18,TRBJ2-7,NA,ASSPRITDSYEQY